This TCR beta chain was sequenced during a study of regulatory T cells in long-lasting Graves disease (dated by TCRdb to the early 2020s). Describing the broader study: To count as having persistent Graves' disease, a patient had to have received antithyroid drug treatment for over 5 years with TSH receptor autoantibodies remaining persistently positive. A total of some 35 samples underwent TCR sequencing: around 13 from persistent and roughly 20 from newly diagnosed Graves' disease patients. Antithyroid drugs had been taken for approximately 9.7 years on average by persistent Graves' disease patients in the clinical cohort. The study took place in China and was registered as a clinical trial. This study used TCR sequencing and RNA sequencing of peripheral blood to compare persistent Graves' disease patients against newly diagnosed Graves' disease patients.

Paper-wide results and their limitations: Lower TCR Shannon entropy and fewer highly expanded clones were observed in persistent Graves' disease patients than in newly diagnosed patients, which suggested clonal expansion. TRBV28, TRBJ1-2 and TRBJ2-5 were preferentially used in persistent disease, while TRBV20-1 and TRBJ2-1 were favored in newly diagnosed disease. Only peripheral blood was studied, because thyroid tissue, the primary lesion, was inaccessible. Patients with persistent disease shared more public clonotypes (around 2,700) than newly diagnosed patients did (approximately 990). The authors acknowledged the small sample size as a limitation that may reduce accuracy. Sequencing and analysis were restricted to the TCR beta chain.

Libraries came from multiplex PCR. The sequencing machine was an Illumina HiSeq 4000. iRepertoire HTBI primers and Arm-PCR amplification of CDR3 regions were used to construct TCR beta libraries. PCR products were gel purified before sequencing. The authors processed their data as follows. A total of 62 TRBV and 14 TRBJ segments were identified across samples and were used for gene usage analysis of CDR3 amino acid clonotypes. COPE and FqMerger were used to merge filtered high-quality paired reads into contigs. BLAST was used to align contigs to IMGT TRBV, TRBD and TRBJ reference genes, and CDR3 was defined according to IMGT. Any clonotype with a frequency above 0.1% was counted as a highly expanded clone. Repertoire diversity was measured by Shannon entropy, and V-J evenness by the Gini coefficient. A clonotype found in more than one individual was treated as public. TCRdb's own reprocessing of the public reads used fastp at Q25 and MiXCR and kept productive beta chains. Identical CDR3 protein sequences are pooled into one entry, listed with their most common genes and DNA. The V and J calls were determined by TCRdb, not by the authors. This sample has about 660,000 distinct CDR3 sequences in its table, and approximately 31% of those were observed once. About two fifths of the sample comes from the top ten.

Reading the label with the study, this specimen's time point is: persistent/refractory GD, antithyroid drugs over 5 years with positive TRAb. For both TCR sequencing and RNA sequencing, RNA was extracted from PBMCs in TRIzol. The diagnosis of Graves' disease followed American Thyroid Association guidelines. The patients came from an endocrinology department in Xi'an, China. From each patient, about 9.7 milliliters of peripheral blood was collected into an EDTA anticoagulant tube. Ficoll Paque Plus density gradient separation was used to isolate PBMCs, and no further T cell sorting was done. An Agilent 2100 Bioanalyzer and agarose gel were used to check RNA quality, and a NanoDrop 2000 was used to measure RNA concentration. CDR1 and CDR2, per the germline V gene, are MDHEN and SYDVKM. Its CDR3 holds 17 amino acids, cysteine through phenylalanine. CDR3 DNA is the only sequence kept; it has 51 bases, read in frame from the first base. The germline V end is reduced by 1 base and the J end by 4 bases; junction bases left unmatched: 5.

This clonotype was recorded a few times. Its antigen is currently not known. Qualities for individual bases were not recorded, and no much larger clone is one base off. Sequenced material: peripheral blood mononuclear cells (PBMCs), taken when the disease was refractory, from a patient treated with antithyroid drugs. The chain is made from TRBV28 and TRBJ2-1; 12 central bases correspond to TRBD2. The source of this sequence is a female donor with Graves disease. The bases are TGTGCCAGCAGTTTATCCCAGGGACTAGCGGGTTACAATGAGCAGTTCTTC. Translated, this is CASSLSQGLAGYNEQFF.